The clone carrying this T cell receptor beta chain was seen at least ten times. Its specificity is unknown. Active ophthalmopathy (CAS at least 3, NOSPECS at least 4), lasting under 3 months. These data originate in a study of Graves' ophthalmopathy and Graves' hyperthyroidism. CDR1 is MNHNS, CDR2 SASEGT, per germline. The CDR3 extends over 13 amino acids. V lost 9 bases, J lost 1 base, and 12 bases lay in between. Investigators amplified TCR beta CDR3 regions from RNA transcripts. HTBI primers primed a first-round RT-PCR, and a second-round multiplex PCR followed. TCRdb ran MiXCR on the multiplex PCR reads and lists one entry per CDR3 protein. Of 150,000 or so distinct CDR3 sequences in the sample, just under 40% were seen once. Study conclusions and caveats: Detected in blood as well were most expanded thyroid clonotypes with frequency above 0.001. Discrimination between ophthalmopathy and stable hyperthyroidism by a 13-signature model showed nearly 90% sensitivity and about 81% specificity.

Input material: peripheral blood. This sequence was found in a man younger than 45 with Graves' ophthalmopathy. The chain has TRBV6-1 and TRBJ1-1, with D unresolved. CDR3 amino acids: CASRGQPNTEAFF. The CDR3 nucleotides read TGTGCCAGTCGCGGGCAGCCGAACACTGAAGCTTTCTTT.